Listed here are 3 T cell receptor beta chains from one sample, sequenced in a study of human T cells and chemical hapten exposure. Using its own MiXCR run on the 5' RACE reads, TCRdb lists one record per CDR3 protein. The sample has tens of thousands of distinct CDR3 sequences, approximately 16% seen once; the top ten hold approximately 6.2%. Extraction of total RNA was performed on unfractionated whole blood. The receptors derive from a female donor in good health.

V and J are TRBV12-3 or TRBV12-4 and TRBJ1-2, with D unclear. The V and J ends lost 7 bases and 4 bases respectively, with 13 bases between them. This CDR3 region has 13 residues. The CDR3, as DNA: TGTGCCAGCAACAAGCAGAGCTCCTATGGCTACACCTTC. This codes for CASNKQSSYGYTF.

The V and J genes are TRBV24-1 and TRBJ1-2; D perhaps matches TRBD1 (6 bases). This CDR3 comprises 15 residues. Germline V CDR1 and CDR2: KGHDR, SFDVKD. V shed 1 base and J shed 1 base, with 9 bases lying between them. CDR3 nucleotide sequence: TGTGCCACCAGTGATTTCACAGGGTTTAACTATGGCTACACCTTC. It translates to CATSDFTGFNYGYTF.

This clonotype was observed at least ten times. J is TRBJ1-1 and V is TRBV6-2 or TRBV6-3, with D unresolved. CDR3 size: 15 residues. Trimming removed 6 bases from V and 0 bases from J, with 14 bases in between. Germline V gene lookup returns CDR1 MNHEY and CDR2 SVGEGT. The CDR3 nucleotides are TGTGCCAGCAGCCTCACCCGGTCTCTGAACACTGAAGCTTTCTTT. It codes for CASSLTRSLNTEAFF.